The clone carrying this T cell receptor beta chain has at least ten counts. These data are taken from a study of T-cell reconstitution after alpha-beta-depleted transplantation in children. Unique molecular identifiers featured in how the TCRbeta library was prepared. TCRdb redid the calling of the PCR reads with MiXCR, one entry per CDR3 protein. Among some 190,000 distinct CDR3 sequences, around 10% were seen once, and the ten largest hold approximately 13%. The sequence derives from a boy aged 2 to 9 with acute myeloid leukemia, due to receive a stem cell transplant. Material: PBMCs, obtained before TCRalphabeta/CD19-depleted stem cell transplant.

Here the CDR3 reads CASSLVSQATEAFF. DNA for the CDR3: TGTGCCAGCAGCTTAGTTTCCCAGGCCACTGAAGCTTTCTTT. The V gene is TRBV7-2, the J gene TRBJ1-1; no clear D. This CDR3 region has 14 residues. The germline CDR1 and CDR2 sequences are SGHTA and FQGNSA. Trimming shortened V by 1 base and J by 4 bases, and 10 bases separated the two germline ends.